The rows below give T cell receptor beta chains drawn from one sample of a study of blood T cells in healthy people across ages. In TCRdb, the 5' RACE reads were re-called with MiXCR into one record per CDR3 protein. This table holds 550,000 to 800,000 distinct CDR3 sequences, approximately 21% found once. The material sequenced was blood. All receptors derive from a man aged 70 or older in good health. The CDR3 runs from the conserved cysteine through the conserved F or W. The order of the fields is clone size, D gene, V gene, J gene, CDR3 protein, CDR3 DNA. A D gene is named only where the DNA matches it firmly. Size values are once, few and many counts, or a class for expanded clones, and some rows have none.

clone size: few
D gene: TRBD2
V gene: TRBV20-1
J gene: TRBJ2-7
CDR3 protein: CSAGGGLAEGKQYF
CDR3 DNA: TGCAGTGCTGGGGGCGGACTAGCGGAGGGTAAGCAGTACTTC

clone size: -
D gene: TRBD1
V gene: TRBV3-1
J gene: TRBJ1-6
CDR3 protein: CASSQSTGQVSNSPLHF
CDR3 DNA: TGTGCCAGCAGCCAGAGTACAGGACAGGTCTCGAATTCACCCCTCCACTTT

clone size: -
D gene: TRBD2
V gene: TRBV6-5
J gene: TRBJ2-7
CDR3 protein: CASSSYLTSVLYEQYF
CDR3 DNA: TGTGCCAGCAGTTCCTACTTGACTAGCGTCCTCTACGAGCAGTACTTC

clone size: few
D gene: -
V gene: TRBV20-1
J gene: TRBJ2-5
CDR3 protein: CSARAGRQQETQYF
CDR3 DNA: TGCAGTGCTAGAGCTGGTCGCCAGCAAGAGACCCAGTACTTC

clone size: -
D gene: -
V gene: TRBV29-1
J gene: TRBJ2-3
CDR3 protein: CSVVDLKRGASTDTQYF
CDR3 DNA: TGCAGCGTCGTCGACTTAAAACGCGGAGCTAGCACAGATACGCAGTATTTT

clone size: -
D gene: -
V gene: TRBV6-5
J gene: TRBJ1-6
CDR3 protein: CASSYSMGSGSPLHF
CDR3 DNA: TGTGCCAGCAGTTACTCGATGGGGAGTGGTTCACCCCTCCACTTT

clone size: many
D gene: TRBD1
V gene: TRBV20-1
J gene: TRBJ1-2
CDR3 protein: CSARDQRTGDGYTF
CDR3 DNA: TGCAGTGCTAGAGATCAGAGGACAGGGGATGGCTACACCTTC

clone size: -
D gene: TRBD1
V gene: TRBV6-1
J gene: TRBJ2-7
CDR3 protein: CASSAQGQIAYEQYF
CDR3 DNA: TGTGCCAGCAGCGCTCAGGGACAGATAGCCTACGAGCAGTACTTC

clone size: -
D gene: -
V gene: TRBV6-2/TRBV6-3
J gene: TRBJ2-1
CDR3 protein: CASKDGDEQFF
CDR3 DNA: TGTGCCAGCAAAGACGGAGATGAGCAGTTCTTC

clone size: -
D gene: -
V gene: TRBV6-5
J gene: TRBJ1-2
CDR3 protein: CASSYRGVPSYGYTF
CDR3 DNA: TGTGCCAGCAGTTACCGCGGGGTTCCCAGCTATGGCTACACCTTC

clone size: -
D gene: TRBD2
V gene: TRBV2
J gene: TRBJ2-1
CDR3 protein: CASRSGSYEQFF
CDR3 DNA: TGTGCCAGCCGAAGCGGGAGTTATGAGCAGTTCTTC

clone size: -
D gene: TRBD2
V gene: TRBV9
J gene: TRBJ2-5
CDR3 protein: CASSVDPGLAGAGQETQYF
CDR3 DNA: TGTGCCAGCAGCGTAGACCCGGGACTAGCGGGAGCGGGACAAGAGACCCAGTACTTC

clone size: few
D gene: -
V gene: TRBV7-8
J gene: TRBJ2-7
CDR3 protein: CASSLPDQGVEQYF
CDR3 DNA: TGTGCCAGCAGCCTACCGGATCAGGGCGTCGAGCAGTACTTC

clone size: few
D gene: TRBD1
V gene: TRBV5-5
J gene: TRBJ1-1
CDR3 protein: CASSPGGTSYTEAFF
CDR3 DNA: TGTGCCAGCAGCCCAGGGGGGACATCATACACTGAAGCTTTCTTT

clone size: few
D gene: TRBD2
V gene: TRBV20-1
J gene: TRBJ2-1
CDR3 protein: CSAVTSGRPYDNEQFF
CDR3 DNA: TGCAGTGCGGTTACTAGCGGGAGGCCCTACGATAATGAGCAGTTCTTC

clone size: many
D gene: TRBD2
V gene: TRBV20-1
J gene: TRBJ2-5
CDR3 protein: CSARGPGTSGNQETQYF
CDR3 DNA: TGCAGTGCTAGAGGTCCCGGGACTAGCGGGAACCAAGAGACCCAGTACTTC

clone size: -
D gene: -
V gene: TRBV2
J gene: TRBJ2-5
CDR3 protein: CASSWFNSQETQYF
CDR3 DNA: TGTGCCAGCAGCTGGTTCAATTCTCAAGAGACCCAGTACTTC

clone size: -
D gene: -
V gene: TRBV12-3/TRBV12-4
J gene: TRBJ1-4
CDR3 protein: CASSLVDEKLFF
CDR3 DNA: TGTGCCAGCAGTTTAGTAGATGAAAAACTGTTTTTT

clone size: few
D gene: -
V gene: TRBV9
J gene: TRBJ2-1
CDR3 protein: CASNKEGGYHEQFF
CDR3 DNA: TGTGCCAGCAACAAAGAGGGGGGATACCATGAGCAGTTCTTC

clone size: many
D gene: TRBD2
V gene: TRBV7-9
J gene: TRBJ2-3
CDR3 protein: CASSLGSGSGTDTQYF
CDR3 DNA: TGTGCCAGCAGCTTAGGTAGCGGGAGTGGTACAGATACGCAGTATTTT

clone size: many
D gene: TRBD2
V gene: TRBV5-1
J gene: TRBJ2-5
CDR3 protein: CASSLAGGSQETQYF
CDR3 DNA: TGCGCCAGCAGCTTGGCCGGCGGGAGCCAAGAGACCCAGTACTTC

clone size: -
D gene: -
V gene: TRBV21-1
J gene: TRBJ2-2
CDR3 protein: CASSKDGTGEYSGELFF
CDR3 DNA: TGTGCCAGCAGCAAAGACGGGACAGGGGAATATTCCGGGGAGCTGTTTTTT

clone size: few
D gene: TRBD2
V gene: TRBV6-4
J gene: TRBJ2-4
CDR3 protein: CASRDTGLAGPLAKNIQYF
CDR3 DNA: TGTGCCAGCAGGGACACGGGACTAGCGGGTCCTCTAGCCAAAAACATTCAGTACTTC

clone size: -
D gene: -
V gene: TRBV7-2
J gene: TRBJ2-1
CDR3 protein: CASSWTVTEQFF
CDR3 DNA: TGTGCCAGCAGCTGGACAGTGACTGAGCAGTTCTTC

clone size: few
D gene: -
V gene: TRBV5-1
J gene: TRBJ2-1
CDR3 protein: CASSLPAGPNEQFF
CDR3 DNA: TGCGCCAGCAGCTTGCCAGCGGGTCCTAATGAGCAGTTCTTC

clone size: few
D gene: -
V gene: TRBV7-9
J gene: TRBJ2-2
CDR3 protein: CASTPRASNTGELFF
CDR3 DNA: TGTGCCAGCACCCCCCGTGCCAGTAACACCGGGGAGCTGTTTTTT

clone size: few
D gene: -
V gene: TRBV27
J gene: TRBJ2-5
CDR3 protein: CASKGREWGETQYF
CDR3 DNA: TGTGCCAGCAAAGGTCGGGAATGGGGGGAGACCCAGTACTTC

clone size: few
D gene: -
V gene: TRBV7-9
J gene: TRBJ2-5
CDR3 protein: CASSPGQTQETQYF
CDR3 DNA: TGTGCCAGCAGCCCCGGACAGACTCAAGAGACCCAGTACTTC

clone size: -
D gene: TRBD2
V gene: TRBV20-1
J gene: TRBJ2-2
CDR3 protein: CSAPTSGGADTGELFF
CDR3 DNA: TGCAGTGCCCCGACTAGCGGAGGGGCGGACACCGGGGAGCTGTTTTTT

clone size: -
D gene: -
V gene: TRBV20-1
J gene: TRBJ1-3
CDR3 protein: CSASGRSFSGNTIYF
CDR3 DNA: TGCAGTGCTAGCGGTCGATCGTTCTCTGGAAACACCATATATTTT

clone size: many
D gene: -
V gene: TRBV4-1
J gene: TRBJ2-3
CDR3 protein: CASSQRGIGTDTQYF
CDR3 DNA: TGCGCCAGCAGCCAACGGGGGATTGGCACAGATACGCAGTATTTT

clone size: -
D gene: TRBD2
V gene: TRBV5-1
J gene: TRBJ2-7
CDR3 protein: CASSLSPEGSGSHEQYF
CDR3 DNA: TGCGCCAGCAGCTTGTCCCCGGAGGGTAGCGGGAGCCACGAGCAGTACTTC

clone size: -
D gene: -
V gene: TRBV20-1
J gene: TRBJ2-1
CDR3 protein: CSARKSVSGTYNEQFF
CDR3 DNA: TGCAGTGCTAGAAAAAGCGTCAGCGGAACCTACAATGAGCAGTTCTTC

clone size: few
D gene: TRBD1
V gene: TRBV7-2
J gene: TRBJ2-7
CDR3 protein: CASSGGQNSYEQYF
CDR3 DNA: TGTGCCAGCAGCGGGGGACAGAACTCCTACGAGCAGTACTTC

clone size: -
D gene: TRBD2
V gene: TRBV25-1
J gene: TRBJ2-3
CDR3 protein: CASSDSLSGSADTQYF
CDR3 DNA: TGTGCCAGCAGTGACTCTCTTAGCGGGAGCGCAGATACGCAGTATTTT

clone size: many
D gene: -
V gene: TRBV27
J gene: TRBJ1-4
CDR3 protein: CASSQTATTNEKLFF
CDR3 DNA: TGTGCCAGCAGTCAGACAGCCACAACTAATGAAAAACTGTTTTTT

clone size: -
D gene: -
V gene: TRBV20-1
J gene: TRBJ2-1
CDR3 protein: CSATGGGEQFF
CDR3 DNA: TGCAGTGCTACAGGGGGGGGGGAGCAGTTCTTC

clone size: -
D gene: TRBD2
V gene: TRBV5-5
J gene: TRBJ2-7
CDR3 protein: CASSAGGLALGEQYF
CDR3 DNA: TGTGCCAGCAGCGCGGGGGGGCTAGCGCTAGGCGAGCAGTACTTC

clone size: -
D gene: -
V gene: TRBV6-1
J gene: TRBJ1-5
CDR3 protein: CASTQLGGQPQHF
CDR3 DNA: TGTGCCAGCACCCAATTGGGGGGTCAGCCCCAGCATTTT

clone size: -
D gene: -
V gene: TRBV7-2
J gene: TRBJ2-2
CDR3 protein: CASSYRESGELFF
CDR3 DNA: TGTGCCAGCAGCTACCGCGAGTCCGGGGAGCTGTTTTTT

clone size: -
D gene: TRBD1
V gene: TRBV27
J gene: TRBJ1-2
CDR3 protein: CASSFGDRGGGYGYTF
CDR3 DNA: TGTGCCAGCAGTTTTGGGGACAGGGGAGGCGGCTATGGCTACACCTTC

clone size: -
D gene: -
V gene: TRBV12-3/TRBV12-4
J gene: TRBJ2-2
CDR3 protein: CASRFSGIKNTGELFF
CDR3 DNA: TGTGCCAGCAGGTTCTCAGGTATCAAGAACACCGGGGAGCTGTTTTTT

clone size: -
D gene: -
V gene: TRBV29-1
J gene: TRBJ2-4
CDR3 protein: CSVEESFRNIQYF
CDR3 DNA: TGCAGCGTTGAAGAGTCATTCCGGAACATTCAGTACTTC

clone size: many
D gene: -
V gene: TRBV5-1
J gene: TRBJ2-5
CDR3 protein: CASSADSDETQYF
CDR3 DNA: TGCGCCAGCAGCGCTGACAGTGACGAGACCCAGTACTTC

clone size: -
D gene: -
V gene: TRBV6-6
J gene: TRBJ2-7
CDR3 protein: CASSYSLGVSEQYF
CDR3 DNA: TGTGCCAGCAGTTACTCCTTAGGGGTTAGCGAGCAGTACTTC

clone size: -
D gene: -
V gene: TRBV11-2
J gene: TRBJ2-5
CDR3 protein: CASSSTGTEWGEQYF
CDR3 DNA: TGTGCCAGCAGCTCGACGGGGACAGAGTGGGGGGAGCAGTACTTC

clone size: few
D gene: TRBD1
V gene: TRBV29-1
J gene: TRBJ1-4
CDR3 protein: CSVVRTGNEKLFF
CDR3 DNA: TGCAGCGTTGTTCGGACAGGGAATGAAAAACTGTTTTTT

clone size: -
D gene: -
V gene: TRBV5-1
J gene: TRBJ1-1
CDR3 protein: CASSLVGGPSTEAFF
CDR3 DNA: TGCGCCAGCAGCTTGGTGGGGGGCCCGAGCACTGAAGCTTTCTTT

clone size: few
D gene: -
V gene: TRBV4-1
J gene: TRBJ2-2
CDR3 protein: CASSQDSAGELFF
CDR3 DNA: TGCGCCAGCAGCCAAGATTCGGCCGGGGAGCTGTTTTTT

clone size: once
D gene: -
V gene: TRBV20-1
J gene: TRBJ1-2
CDR3 protein: CSAPPGLPYGYTF
CDR3 DNA: TGCAGTGCCCCGCCGGGACTGCCCTATGGCTACACCTTC

clone size: few
D gene: -
V gene: TRBV27
J gene: TRBJ2-1
CDR3 protein: CASSLMSGSNNEQLF
CDR3 DNA: TGTGCCAGCAGTTTAATGTCAGGGAGCAACAATGAGCAGCTCTTC

clone size: few
D gene: -
V gene: TRBV11-2
J gene: TRBJ2-7
CDR3 protein: CASSQSGVVGTYEQYF
CDR3 DNA: TGTGCCAGCAGCCAGAGCGGTGTGGTGGGGACCTACGAGCAGTACTTC